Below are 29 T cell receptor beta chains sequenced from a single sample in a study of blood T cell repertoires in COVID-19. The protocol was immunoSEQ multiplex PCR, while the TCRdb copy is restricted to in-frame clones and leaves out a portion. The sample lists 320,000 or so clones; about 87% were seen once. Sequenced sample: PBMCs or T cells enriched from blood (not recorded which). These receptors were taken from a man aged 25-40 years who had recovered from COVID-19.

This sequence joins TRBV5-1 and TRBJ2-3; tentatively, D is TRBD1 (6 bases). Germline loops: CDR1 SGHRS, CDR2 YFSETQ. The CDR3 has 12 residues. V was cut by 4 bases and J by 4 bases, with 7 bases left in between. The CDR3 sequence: CASSRQADTQYF. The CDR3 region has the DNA TGCGCCAGCAGCCGACAGGCAGATACGCAGTATTTT.

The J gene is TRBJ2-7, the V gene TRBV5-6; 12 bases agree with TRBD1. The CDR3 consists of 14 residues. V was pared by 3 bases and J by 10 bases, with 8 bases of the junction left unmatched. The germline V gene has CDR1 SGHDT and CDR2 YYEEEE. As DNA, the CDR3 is TGTGCCAGCAGCTCTCCGGGACAGGGGGCCCTCCAGTACTTC. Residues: CASSSPGQGALQYF. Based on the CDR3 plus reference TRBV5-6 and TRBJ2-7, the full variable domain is DAGVTQSPTHLIKTRGQQVTLRCSPKSGHDTVSWYQQALGQGPQFIFQYYEEEERQRGNFPDRFSGHQFPNYSSELNVNALLLGDSALYLCASSSPGQGALQYFGPGTRLTVT.

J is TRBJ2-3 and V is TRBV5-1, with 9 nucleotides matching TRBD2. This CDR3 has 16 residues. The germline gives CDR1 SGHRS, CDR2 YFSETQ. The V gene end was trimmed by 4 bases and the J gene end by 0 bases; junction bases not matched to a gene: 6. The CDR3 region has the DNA TGCGCCAGCAGCCCATTAGCGGGGGAAAGCACAGATACGCAGTATTTT. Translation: CASSPLAGESTDTQYF.

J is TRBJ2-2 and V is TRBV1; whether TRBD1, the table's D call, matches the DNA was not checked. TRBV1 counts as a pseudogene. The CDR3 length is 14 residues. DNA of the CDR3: TGCACCAGCAGCCACGGGACAGGGGAAGGGGAGCTGTTTTTT. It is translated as CTSSHGTGEGELFF.

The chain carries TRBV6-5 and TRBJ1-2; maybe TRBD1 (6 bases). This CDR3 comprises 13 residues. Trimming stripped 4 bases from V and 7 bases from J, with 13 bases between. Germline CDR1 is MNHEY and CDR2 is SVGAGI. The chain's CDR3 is CASSSGTGFGYTF. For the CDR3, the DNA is TGTGCCAGCAGTTCCGGTACAGGGTTTGGCTACACCTTC.

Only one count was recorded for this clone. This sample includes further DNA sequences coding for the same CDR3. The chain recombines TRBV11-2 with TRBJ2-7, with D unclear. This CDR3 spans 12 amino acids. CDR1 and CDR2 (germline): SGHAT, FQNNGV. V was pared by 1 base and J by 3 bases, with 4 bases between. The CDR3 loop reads CASSLVRYEQYF. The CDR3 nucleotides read TGTGCCAGCAGCTTAGTTCGCTACGAGCAGTACTTC.

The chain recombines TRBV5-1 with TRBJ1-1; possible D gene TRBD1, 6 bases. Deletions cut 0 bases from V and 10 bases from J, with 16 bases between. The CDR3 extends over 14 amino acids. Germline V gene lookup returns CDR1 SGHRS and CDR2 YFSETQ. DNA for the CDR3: TGCGCCAGCAGCTTGGACAGGGCGAGCATTTCAGCTTTCTTT. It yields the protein CASSLDRASISAFF.

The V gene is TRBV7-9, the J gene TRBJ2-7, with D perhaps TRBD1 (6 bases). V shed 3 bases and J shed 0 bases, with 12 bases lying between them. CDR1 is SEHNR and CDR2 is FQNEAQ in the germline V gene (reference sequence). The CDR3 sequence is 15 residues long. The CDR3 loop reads CASSFEGHYSYEQYF. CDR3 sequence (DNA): TGTGCCAGCAGCTTCGAGGGACACTACTCCTACGAGCAGTACTTC.

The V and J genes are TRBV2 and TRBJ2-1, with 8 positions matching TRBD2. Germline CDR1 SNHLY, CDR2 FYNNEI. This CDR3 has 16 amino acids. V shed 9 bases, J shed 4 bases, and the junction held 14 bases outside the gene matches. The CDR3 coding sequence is TGTGCCAGTACTGCCCTAAGCGGGGGCCGGTACAATGAGCAGTTCTTC. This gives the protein CASTALSGGRYNEQFF.

The CDR3, as DNA: TGTGCCAGCAGTCGTCTTGGGGGGACAGCTTTAACTAGTGGCTACACCTTC. This gives the protein CASSRLGGTALTSGYTF. The rearrangement links TRBV2 to TRBJ1-2, with 7 bases that match TRBD1. Germline V gene sequence: CDR1 SNHLY, CDR2 FYNNEI. This CDR3 spans 17 amino acids. J gave up 7 bases and V 5 bases, and 19 bases lay outside the gene matches.

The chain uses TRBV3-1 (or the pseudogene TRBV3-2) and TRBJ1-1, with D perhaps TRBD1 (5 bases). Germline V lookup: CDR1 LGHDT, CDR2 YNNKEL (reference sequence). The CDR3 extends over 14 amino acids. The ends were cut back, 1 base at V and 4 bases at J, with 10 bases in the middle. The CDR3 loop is CASSQVGRGTEAFF. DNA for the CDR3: TGTGCCAGCAGCCAAGTGGGAAGGGGCACTGAAGCTTTCTTT.

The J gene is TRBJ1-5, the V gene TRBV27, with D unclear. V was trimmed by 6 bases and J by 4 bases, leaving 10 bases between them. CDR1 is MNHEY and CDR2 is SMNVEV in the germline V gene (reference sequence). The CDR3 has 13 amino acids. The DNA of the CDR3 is TGTGCCAGCAGCCCCAACCTAAATCAGCCCCAGCATTTT. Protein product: CASSPNLNQPQHF.

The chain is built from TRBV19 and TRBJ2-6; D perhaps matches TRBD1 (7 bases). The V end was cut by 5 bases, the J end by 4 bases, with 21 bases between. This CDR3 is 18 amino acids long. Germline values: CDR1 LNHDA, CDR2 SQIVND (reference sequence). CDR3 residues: CASSFQSNRGLGANVLTF. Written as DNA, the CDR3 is TGTGCCAGTAGTTTCCAATCAAACAGGGGACTCGGGGCCAACGTCCTGACTTTC.

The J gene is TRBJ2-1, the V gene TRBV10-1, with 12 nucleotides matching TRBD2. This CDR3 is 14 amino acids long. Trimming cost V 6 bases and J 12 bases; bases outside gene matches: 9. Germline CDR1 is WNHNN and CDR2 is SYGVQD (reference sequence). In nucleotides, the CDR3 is TGCGCCAGCAGCCCGGGACTAGCGGGCCCCCCGCAGTTCTTC. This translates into CASSPGLAGPPQFF.

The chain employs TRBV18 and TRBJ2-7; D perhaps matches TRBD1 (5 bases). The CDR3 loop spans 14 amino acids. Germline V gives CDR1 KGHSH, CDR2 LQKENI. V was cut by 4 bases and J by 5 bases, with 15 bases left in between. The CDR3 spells CASSRELQGHEQYF. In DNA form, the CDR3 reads TGTGCCAGCTCACGAGAGCTCCAGGGCCACGAGCAGTACTTC.

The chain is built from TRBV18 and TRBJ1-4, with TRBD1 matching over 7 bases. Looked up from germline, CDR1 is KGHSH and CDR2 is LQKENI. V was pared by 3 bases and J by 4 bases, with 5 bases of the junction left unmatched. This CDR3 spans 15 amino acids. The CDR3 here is CASSPDRWGNEKLFF. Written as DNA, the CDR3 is TGTGCCAGCTCACCGGACAGGTGGGGTAATGAAAAACTGTTTTTT.

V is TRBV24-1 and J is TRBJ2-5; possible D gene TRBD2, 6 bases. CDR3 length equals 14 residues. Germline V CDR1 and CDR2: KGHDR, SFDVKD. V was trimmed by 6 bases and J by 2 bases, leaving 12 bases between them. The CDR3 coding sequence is TGTGCCACCAGTCGGGGAGGCCAACAAGAGACCCAGTACTTC. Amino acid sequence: CATSRGGQQETQYF.

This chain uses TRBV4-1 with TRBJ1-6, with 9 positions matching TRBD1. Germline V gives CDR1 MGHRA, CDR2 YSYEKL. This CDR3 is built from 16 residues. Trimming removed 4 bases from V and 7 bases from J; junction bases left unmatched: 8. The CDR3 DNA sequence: TGCGCCAGCAGCCCCACGACCGGGACAGGGAATTCACCCCTCCACTTT. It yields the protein CASSPTTGTGNSPLHF.

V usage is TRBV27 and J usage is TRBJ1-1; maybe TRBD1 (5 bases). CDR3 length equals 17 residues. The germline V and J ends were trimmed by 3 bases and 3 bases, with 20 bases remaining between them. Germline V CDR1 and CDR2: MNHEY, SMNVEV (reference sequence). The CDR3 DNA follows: TGTGCCAGCAGTTTGCTGGGGCGCCCAGGAGGGGACACTGAAGCTTTCTTT. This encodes CASSLLGRPGGDTEAFF.

CDR3 in amino acids: CASRRTGVETQYF. CDR3 DNA sequence: TGTGCCAGCAGGAGGACAGGGGTCGAGACCCAGTACTTC. The V and J genes are TRBV12-3 or TRBV12-4 and TRBJ2-5; 9 bases align to TRBD1. V was clipped by 6 bases and J by 5 bases; unmatched bases: 4. There are 13 residues in the CDR3.

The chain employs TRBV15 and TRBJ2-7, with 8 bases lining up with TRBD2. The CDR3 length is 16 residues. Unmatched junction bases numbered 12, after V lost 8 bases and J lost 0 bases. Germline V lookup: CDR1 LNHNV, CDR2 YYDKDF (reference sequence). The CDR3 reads CATRRGGGTASYEQYF. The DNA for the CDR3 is TGTGCCACCCGACGGGGGGGCGGGACGGCCTCCTACGAGCAGTACTTC.

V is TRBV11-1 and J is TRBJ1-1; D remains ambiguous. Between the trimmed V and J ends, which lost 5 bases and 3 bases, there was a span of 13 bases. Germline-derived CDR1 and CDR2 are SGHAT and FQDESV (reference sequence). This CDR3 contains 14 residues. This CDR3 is CASSPGSEDTEAFF. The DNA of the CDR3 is TGTGCCAGCAGCCCCGGGTCGGAGGACACTGAAGCTTTCTTT.

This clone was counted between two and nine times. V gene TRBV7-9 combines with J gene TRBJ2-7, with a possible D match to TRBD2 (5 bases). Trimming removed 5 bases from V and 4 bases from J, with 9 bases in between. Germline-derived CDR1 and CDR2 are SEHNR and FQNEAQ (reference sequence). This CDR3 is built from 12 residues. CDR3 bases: TGTGCCAGCAGCCGGGAACCTTACGAGCAGTACTTC. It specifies CASSREPYEQYF.

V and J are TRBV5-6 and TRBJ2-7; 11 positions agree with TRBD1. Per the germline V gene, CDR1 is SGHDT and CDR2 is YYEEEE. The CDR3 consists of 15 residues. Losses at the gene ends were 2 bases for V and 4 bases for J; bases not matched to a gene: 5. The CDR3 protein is CASSLRDRGTYEQYF. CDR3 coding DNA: TGTGCCAGCAGCTTACGGGACAGGGGGACATACGAGCAGTACTTC. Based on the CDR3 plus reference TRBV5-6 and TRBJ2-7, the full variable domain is DAGVTQSPTHLIKTRGQQVTLRCSPKSGHDTVSWYQQALGQGPQFIFQYYEEEERQRGNFPDRFSGHQFPNYSSELNVNALLLGDSALYLCASSLRDRGTYEQYFGPGTRLTVT.

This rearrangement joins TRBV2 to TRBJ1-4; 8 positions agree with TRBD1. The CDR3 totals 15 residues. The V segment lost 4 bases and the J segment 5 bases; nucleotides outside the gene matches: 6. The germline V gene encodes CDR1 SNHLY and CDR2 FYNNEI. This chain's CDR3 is CASSVGTGRNEKLFF. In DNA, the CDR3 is TGTGCCAGCAGTGTAGGGACAGGACGAAATGAAAAACTGTTTTTT.

The DNA for the CDR3 is TGTGCCAGCAGCGTATGGAGAGGATCGGACAGGGGGTGGCATGAGCAGTTCTTC. Protein sequence: CASSVWRGSDRGWHEQFF. The genes are TRBV9 and TRBJ2-1; 10 positions match TRBD1. The CDR3 loop spans 18 amino acids. The ends lost 1 base at V and 8 bases at J; junction bases unmatched: 15. CDR1 is SGDLS and CDR2 is YYNGEE in the germline V gene. The full variable domain, in which reference TRBV9 and TRBJ2-1 provide the parts outside the CDR3, is DSGVTQTPKHLITATGQRVTLRCSPRSGDLSVYWYQQSLDQGLQFLIQYYNGEERAKGNILERFSAQQFPDLHSELNLSSLELGDSALYFCASSVWRGSDRGWHEQFFGPGTRLTVL.

The DNA for the CDR3 is TGTGCCAGTAGTATCCTTAGCGGGGACGGCAATGAGCAGTTCTTC. Its translation: CASSILSGDGNEQFF. V gene TRBV19 combines with J gene TRBJ2-1, with 8 bases lining up with TRBD2. V gave up 3 bases and J gave up 6 bases; unmatched junction bases: 7. The CDR3 length is 15 residues. Germline V lookup: CDR1 LNHDA, CDR2 SQIVND (reference sequence).

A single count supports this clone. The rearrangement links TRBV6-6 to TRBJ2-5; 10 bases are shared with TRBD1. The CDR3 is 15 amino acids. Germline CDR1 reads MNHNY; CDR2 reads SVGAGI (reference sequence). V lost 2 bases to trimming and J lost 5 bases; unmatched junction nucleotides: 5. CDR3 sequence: CASSYGGQGGETQYF. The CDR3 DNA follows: TGTGCCAGCAGTTACGGCGGACAGGGGGGCGAGACCCAGTACTTC.

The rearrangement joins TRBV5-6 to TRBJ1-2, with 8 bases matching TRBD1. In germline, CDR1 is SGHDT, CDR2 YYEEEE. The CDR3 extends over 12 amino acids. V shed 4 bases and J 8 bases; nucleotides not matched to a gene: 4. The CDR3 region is CASSQRTGGYTF. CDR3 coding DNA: TGTGCCAGCAGCCAGAGGACAGGGGGCTACACCTTC.